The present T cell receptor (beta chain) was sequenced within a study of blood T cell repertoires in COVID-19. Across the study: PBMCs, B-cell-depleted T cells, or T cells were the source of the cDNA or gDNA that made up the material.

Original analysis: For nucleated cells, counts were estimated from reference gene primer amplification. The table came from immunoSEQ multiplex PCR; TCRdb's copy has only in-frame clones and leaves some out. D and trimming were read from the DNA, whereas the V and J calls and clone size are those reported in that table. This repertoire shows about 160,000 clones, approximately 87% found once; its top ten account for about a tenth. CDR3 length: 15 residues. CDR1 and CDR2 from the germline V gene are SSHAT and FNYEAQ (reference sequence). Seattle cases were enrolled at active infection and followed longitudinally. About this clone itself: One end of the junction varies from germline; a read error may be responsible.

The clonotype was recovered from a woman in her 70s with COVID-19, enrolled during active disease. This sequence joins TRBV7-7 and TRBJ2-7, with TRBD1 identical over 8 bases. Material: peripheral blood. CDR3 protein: CASSPRTGPSYEQYF. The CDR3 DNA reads TGTGCTAGCAGCCCTCGGACAGGGCCCTCCTACGAGCAGTACTTC.